This T cell receptor beta chain was observed in a study of regulatory T cells in long-lasting Graves disease. This CDR3 is built from 13 residues. CDR1 is MNHEY, CDR2 SMNVEV, per germline (reference sequence). V lost 6 bases and J 14 bases, leaving 17 bases between the germline ends. In the case of this clonotype: Its target is unknown.

Whole-study results and caveats: Favoring TRBV28, TRBJ1-2 and TRBJ2-5 was a feature seen in persistent disease.

The time point: newly diagnosed GD, antithyroid drugs for less than 3 months. Scientists built the TCR library using RNA that was extracted from PBMCs. In building TCR beta libraries, iRepertoire HTBI primers were used together with Arm-PCR of CDR3 regions. TCRdb independently ran MiXCR on the multiplex PCR reads; one entry per CDR3 protein. The sample has about 540,000 distinct CDR3 sequences, roughly 14% seen once; the top ten hold over 7.5%. This sample was also put to use in a study of T cells in Graves' hyperthyroidism and ophthalmopathy.

The V and J genes are TRBV27 and TRBJ1-6; D is ambiguous. The source of this sequence is a man younger than 40 with Graves disease. Sequenced material: peripheral blood mononuclear cells (PBMCs), taken at new diagnosis, from a patient treated with antithyroid drugs. CDR3 in amino acids: CASSVEGRQALHF. The CDR3 nucleotides read TGTGCCAGCAGCGTAGAGGGCCGGCAGGCCCTCCACTTT.